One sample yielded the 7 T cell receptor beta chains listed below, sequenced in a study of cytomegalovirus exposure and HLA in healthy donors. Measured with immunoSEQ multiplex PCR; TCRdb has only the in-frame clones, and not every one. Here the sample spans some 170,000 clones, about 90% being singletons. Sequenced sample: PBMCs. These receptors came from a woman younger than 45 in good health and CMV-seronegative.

DNA of the CDR3: TGTGCCAGCAGCGGGTCCCTCGGCACTGAAGCTTTCTTT. Translating it yields CASSGSLGTEAFF. The chain is built from TRBV7-3 and TRBJ1-1; no definite D call. V lost 5 bases to trimming and J lost 4 bases, with 11 bases between them. This CDR3 has 13 residues. CDR1 SGHTA and CDR2 FQGTGA come from the germline V gene.

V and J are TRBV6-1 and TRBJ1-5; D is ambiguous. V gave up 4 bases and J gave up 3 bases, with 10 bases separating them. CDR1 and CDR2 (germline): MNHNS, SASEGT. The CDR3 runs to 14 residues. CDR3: CASSVGSPNQPQHF. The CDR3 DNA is TGTGCCAGCAGTGTCGGCAGCCCCAATCAGCCCCAGCATTTT.

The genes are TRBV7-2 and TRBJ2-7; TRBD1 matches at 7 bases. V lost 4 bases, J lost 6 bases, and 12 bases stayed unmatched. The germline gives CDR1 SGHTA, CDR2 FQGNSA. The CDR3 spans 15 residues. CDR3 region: CASSWTGQNFREQYF. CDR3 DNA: TGTGCCAGCAGCTGGACGGGACAGAACTTCCGCGAGCAGTACTTC.

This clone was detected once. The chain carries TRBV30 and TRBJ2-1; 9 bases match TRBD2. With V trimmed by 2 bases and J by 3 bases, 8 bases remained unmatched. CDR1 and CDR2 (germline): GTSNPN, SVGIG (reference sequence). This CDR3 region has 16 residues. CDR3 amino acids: CAWSRTGTSSYNEQFF. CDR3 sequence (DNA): TGTGCCTGGAGTCGAACCGGGACTAGCAGCTACAATGAGCAGTTCTTC.

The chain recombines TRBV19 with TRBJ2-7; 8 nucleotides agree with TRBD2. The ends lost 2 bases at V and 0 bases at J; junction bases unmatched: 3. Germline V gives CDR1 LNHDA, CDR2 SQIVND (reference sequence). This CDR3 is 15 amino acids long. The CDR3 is CASSISSGDSYEQYF. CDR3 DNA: TGTGCCAGTAGTATAAGTAGCGGGGACTCCTACGAGCAGTACTTC.

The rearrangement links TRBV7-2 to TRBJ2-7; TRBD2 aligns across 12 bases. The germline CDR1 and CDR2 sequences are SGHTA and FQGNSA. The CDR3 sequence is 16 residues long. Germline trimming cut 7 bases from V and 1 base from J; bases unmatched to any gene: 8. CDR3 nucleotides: TGTGCCAGCACCCCGACTAGCGGGGGCATATCCTACGAGCAGTACTTC. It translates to CASTPTSGGISYEQYF.

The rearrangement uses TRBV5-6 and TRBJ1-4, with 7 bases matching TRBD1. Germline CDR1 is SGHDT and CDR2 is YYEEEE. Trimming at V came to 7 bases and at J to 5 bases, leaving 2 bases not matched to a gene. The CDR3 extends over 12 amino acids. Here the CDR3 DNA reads TGTGCCAGCTGGACAGGAAATGAAAAACTGTTTTTT. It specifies CASWTGNEKLFF.